This entry is about one T cell receptor beta chain. Its target is unknown. The read ends 3 residues before the CDR3 terminus; that terminus is restored from the germline J gene. Sequencing was performed with immunoSEQ multiplex PCR; in TCRdb, only in-frame clones are kept and a portion is missing. This sample's clone table lists approximately 5,800 clones. The nonmyeloablative bone marrow transplants came from related graft donors, with transient mixed chimerism. This sample was included in a study of Tregs in tolerant kidney transplant recipients. Study results and caveats: For some patients, primers changed over time, blocking nucleotide-level comparison.

Trimming at V came to 4 bases and at J to 2 bases, leaving 8 bases not matched to a gene. Germline V gives CDR1 MNHEY, CDR2 SMNVEV (reference sequence). The CDR3 extends over 15 amino acids. This receptor was obtained from a human patient who received a combined kidney and bone marrow transplant. The graft donor may have given rise to some T cells. The chain has TRBV27 and TRBJ2-7, with TRBD2 matching over 7 bases. The specimen comprised CD8+ T cells from blood (PBMCs), sampled 12 months after the transplant. The CDR3 region is CASSSLATPPYEQYF. CDR3 bases read: TGTGCCAGCAGTTCACTAGCGACCCCTCCCTACGAG.